This T cell receptor (beta chain) was captured in a study of cytomegalovirus exposure and HLA in healthy donors. General observations from the study: A later analysis linked a missense variant in DCLRE1C to the trimming of TCR beta V and J genes. Equally common other TCR beta chains were less clonally expanded than HLA-associated ones, a later analysis found.

As concerns this clone: Its target is unknown.

The length of the CDR3 is 14 residues. V was trimmed by 7 bases and J by 0 bases, leaving 11 bases between them. Germline lookup yields CDR1 LNHDA and CDR2 SQIVND (reference sequence). The study ran its PCR with 60 Vbeta and 13 Jbeta primers. Libraries were prepared by immunoSEQ multiplex PCR; TCRdb keeps only in-frame clonotypes and omits some of them. The sample comprises 200,000 to 250,000 clones, around four fifths of which are singletons, and about 0.77% rests with the top ten. This clonotype originated in a boy between 2 and 10 years old in good health and CMV-seronegative. The chain employs TRBV19 and TRBJ2-3; unclear D gene. The sequencing sample was made of PBMCs. The CDR3 region has the DNA TGTGCCAGTACCTTTATGGGCAGCACAGATACGCAGTATTTT. It yields the protein CASTFMGSTDTQYF.